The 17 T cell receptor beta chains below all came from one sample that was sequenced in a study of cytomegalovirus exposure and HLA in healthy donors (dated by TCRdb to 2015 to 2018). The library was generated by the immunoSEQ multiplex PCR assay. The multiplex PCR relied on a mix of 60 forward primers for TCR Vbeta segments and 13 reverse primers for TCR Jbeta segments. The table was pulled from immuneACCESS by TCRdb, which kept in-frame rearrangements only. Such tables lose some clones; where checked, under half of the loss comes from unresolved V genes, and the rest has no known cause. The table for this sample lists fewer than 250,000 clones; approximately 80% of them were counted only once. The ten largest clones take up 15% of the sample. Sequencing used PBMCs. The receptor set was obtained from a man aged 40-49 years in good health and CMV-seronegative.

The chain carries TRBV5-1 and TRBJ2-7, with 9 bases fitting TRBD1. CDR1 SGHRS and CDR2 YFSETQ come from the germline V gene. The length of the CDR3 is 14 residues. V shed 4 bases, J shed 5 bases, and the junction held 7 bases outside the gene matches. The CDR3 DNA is TGCGCCAGCAGCATACAGGGGGCCGTGAACGAGCAGTACTTC. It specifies CASSIQGAVNEQYF.

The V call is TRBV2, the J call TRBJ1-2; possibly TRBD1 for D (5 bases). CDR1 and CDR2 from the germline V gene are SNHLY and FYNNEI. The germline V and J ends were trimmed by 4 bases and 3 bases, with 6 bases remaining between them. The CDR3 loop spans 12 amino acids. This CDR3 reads CASSGGDYGYTF. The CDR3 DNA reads TGTGCCAGCAGTGGGGGCGACTATGGCTACACCTTC.

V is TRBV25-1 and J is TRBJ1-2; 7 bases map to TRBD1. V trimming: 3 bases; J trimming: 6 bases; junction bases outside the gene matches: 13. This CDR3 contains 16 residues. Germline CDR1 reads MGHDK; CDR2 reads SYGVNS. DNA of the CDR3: TGTGCCAGCAGTGAGGACAGGAATGGGGCAACGAATGGCTACACCTTC. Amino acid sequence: CASSEDRNGATNGYTF.

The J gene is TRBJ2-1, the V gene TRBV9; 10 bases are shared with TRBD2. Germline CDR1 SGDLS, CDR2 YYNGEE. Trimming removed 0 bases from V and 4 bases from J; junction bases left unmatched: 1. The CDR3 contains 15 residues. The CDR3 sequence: CASSVAAGGYNEQFF. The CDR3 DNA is TGTGCCAGCAGCGTAGCAGCGGGAGGGTACAATGAGCAGTTCTTC.

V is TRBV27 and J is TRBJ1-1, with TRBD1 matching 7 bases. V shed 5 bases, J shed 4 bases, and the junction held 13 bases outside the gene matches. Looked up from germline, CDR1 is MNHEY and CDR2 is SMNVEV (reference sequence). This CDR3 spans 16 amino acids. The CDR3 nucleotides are TGTGCCAGCAGTCCCCATCGACAGGGCGGCGCCACTGAAGCTTTCTTT. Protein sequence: CASSPHRQGGATEAFF.

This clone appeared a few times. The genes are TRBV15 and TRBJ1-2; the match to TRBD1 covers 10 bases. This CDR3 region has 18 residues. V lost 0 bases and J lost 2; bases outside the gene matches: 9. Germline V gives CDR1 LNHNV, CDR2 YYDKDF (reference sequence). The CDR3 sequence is CATSRDRGQGKKNYGYTF. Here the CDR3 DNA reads TGTGCCACCAGCAGAGATCGGGGACAGGGGAAGAAAAACTATGGCTACACCTTC.

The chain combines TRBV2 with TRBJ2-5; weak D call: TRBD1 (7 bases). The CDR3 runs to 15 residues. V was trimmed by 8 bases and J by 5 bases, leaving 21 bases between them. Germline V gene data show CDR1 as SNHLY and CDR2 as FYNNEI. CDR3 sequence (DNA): TGTGCCAGCGCGGAGGGGGCAGGGGTACGGGAGACCCAGTACTTC. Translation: CASAEGAGVRETQYF. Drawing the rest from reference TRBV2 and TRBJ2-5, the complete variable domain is EPEVTQTPSHQVTQMGQEVILRCVPISNHLYFYWYRQILGQKVEFLVSFYNNEISEKSEIFDDQFSVERPDGSNFTLKIRSTKLEDSAMYFCASAEGAGVRETQYFGPGTRLLVL.

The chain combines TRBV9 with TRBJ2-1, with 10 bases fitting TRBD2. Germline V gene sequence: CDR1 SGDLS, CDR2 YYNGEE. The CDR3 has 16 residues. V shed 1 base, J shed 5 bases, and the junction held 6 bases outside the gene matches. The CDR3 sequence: CASSVTSGASNNEQFF. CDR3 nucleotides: TGTGCCAGCAGCGTAACTAGCGGGGCCAGTAACAATGAGCAGTTCTTC.

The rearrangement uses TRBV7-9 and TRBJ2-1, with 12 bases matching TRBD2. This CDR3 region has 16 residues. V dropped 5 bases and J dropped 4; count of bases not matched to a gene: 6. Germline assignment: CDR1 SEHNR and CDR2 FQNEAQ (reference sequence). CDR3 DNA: TGTGCCAGCAGCAGGGGGACTAGCGGGTTTTACAATGAGCAGTTCTTC. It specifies CASSRGTSGFYNEQFF.

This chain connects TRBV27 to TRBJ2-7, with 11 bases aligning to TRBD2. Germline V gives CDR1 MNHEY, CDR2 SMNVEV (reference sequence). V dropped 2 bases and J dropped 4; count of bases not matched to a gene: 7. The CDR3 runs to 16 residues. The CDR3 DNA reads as TGTGCCAGCAGTTTAAGTATCGGGACTAGCGGTTACGAGCAGTACTTC. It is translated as CASSLSIGTSGYEQYF.

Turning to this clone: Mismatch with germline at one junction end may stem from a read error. The CDR3 nucleotides are TGTTCCAGCAGCTTCGTCTCGGGACAGGATGCTTTCACAGATACGCAGTATTTT. Its translation is CSSSFVSGQDAFTDTQYF. The J gene is TRBJ2-3, the V gene TRBV7-9, with TRBD1 matching 8 bases. The germline V gene encodes CDR1 SEHNR and CDR2 FQNEAQ (reference sequence). This CDR3 has 18 residues.

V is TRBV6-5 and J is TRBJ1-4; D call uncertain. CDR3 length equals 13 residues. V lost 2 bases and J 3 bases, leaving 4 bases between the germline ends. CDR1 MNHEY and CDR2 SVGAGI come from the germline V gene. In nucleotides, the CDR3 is TGTGCCAGCAGTTACCAGGCTAATGAAAAACTGTTTTTT. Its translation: CASSYQANEKLFF.

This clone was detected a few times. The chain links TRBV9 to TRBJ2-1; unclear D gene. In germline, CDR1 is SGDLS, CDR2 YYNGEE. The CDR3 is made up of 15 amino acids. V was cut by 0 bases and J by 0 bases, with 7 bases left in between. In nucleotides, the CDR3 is TGTGCCAGCAGCGTAGACCTCTACTCCTACAATGAGCAGTTCTTC. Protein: CASSVDLYSYNEQFF. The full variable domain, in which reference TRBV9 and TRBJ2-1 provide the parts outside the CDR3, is DSGVTQTPKHLITATGQRVTLRCSPRSGDLSVYWYQQSLDQGLQFLIQYYNGEERAKGNILERFSAQQFPDLHSELNLSSLELGDSALYFCASSVDLYSYNEQFFGPGTRLTVL.

CDR3 DNA: TGTGCCAGTAGTATAGAGCCAGGTTACAATGAGCAGTTCTTC. Its translation: CASSIEPGYNEQFF. This chain uses TRBV19 with TRBJ2-1; D unclear. V was cut by 0 bases and J by 4 bases, with 7 bases left in between. This CDR3 has 14 residues. Germline loops: CDR1 LNHDA, CDR2 SQIVND (reference sequence).

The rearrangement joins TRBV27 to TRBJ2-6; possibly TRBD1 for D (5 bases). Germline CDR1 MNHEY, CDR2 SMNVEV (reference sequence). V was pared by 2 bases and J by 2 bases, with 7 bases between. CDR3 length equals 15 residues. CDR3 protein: CASSLQGPGANVLTF. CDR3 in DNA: TGTGCCAGCAGTTTACAGGGCCCTGGGGCCAACGTCCTGACTTTC.

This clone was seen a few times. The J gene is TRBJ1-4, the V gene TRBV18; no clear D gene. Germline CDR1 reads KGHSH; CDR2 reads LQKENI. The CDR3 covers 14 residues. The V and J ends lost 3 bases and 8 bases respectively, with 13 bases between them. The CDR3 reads CASSPFVSLEKLFF. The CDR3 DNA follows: TGTGCCAGCTCACCCTTCGTTTCCCTGGAAAAACTGTTTTTT.

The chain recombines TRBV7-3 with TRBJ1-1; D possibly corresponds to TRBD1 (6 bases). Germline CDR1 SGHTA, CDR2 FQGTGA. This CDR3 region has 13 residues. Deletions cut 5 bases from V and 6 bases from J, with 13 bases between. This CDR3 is CASSLHRQAEAFF. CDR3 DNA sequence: TGTGCCAGCAGCCTACATCGACAGGCTGAAGCTTTCTTT.